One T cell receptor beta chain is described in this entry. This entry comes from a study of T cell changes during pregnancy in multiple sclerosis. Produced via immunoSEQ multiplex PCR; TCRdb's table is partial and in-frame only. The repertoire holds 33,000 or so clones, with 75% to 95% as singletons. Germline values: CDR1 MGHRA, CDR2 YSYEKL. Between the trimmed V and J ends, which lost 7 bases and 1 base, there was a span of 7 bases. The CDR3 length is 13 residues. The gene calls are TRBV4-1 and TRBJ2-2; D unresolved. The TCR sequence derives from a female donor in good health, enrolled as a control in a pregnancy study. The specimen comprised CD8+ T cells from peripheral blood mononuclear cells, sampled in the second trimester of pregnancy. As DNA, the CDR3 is TGCGCCAGCACCCCAGGGAACACCGGGGAGCTGTTTTTT. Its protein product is CASTPGNTGELFF.